This is a list of T cell receptor beta chains from one sample in a study of blood T cell repertoires in COVID-19. Sequencing used immunoSEQ multiplex PCR; TCRdb keeps in-frame clones, though not all of them. This sample yields 150,000 to 200,000 clones, of which approximately 87% are seen a single time; 3.5% to 4.5% belongs to the top ten. The sample was peripheral blood. These receptors were taken from an older woman with acute or convalescent COVID-19. CDR3s include the opening cysteine and the closing phenylalanine or tryptophan. Some rows mark clone size as missing; the rest say once, few, many or name a class of expanded clone.

V	size	J	CDR3
TRBV24-1	-	TRBJ2-3	CATRGTRQAGTDTQYF
TRBV27	-	TRBJ2-3	CASSFASGYTDTQYF
TRBV7-2	-	TRBJ1-5	CASSLAGGQPQHF
TRBV19	-	TRBJ2-1	CASKGGRGDNEQFF
TRBV10-2	few	TRBJ2-7	CASSGVYEQYF
TRBV27	few	TRBJ1-3	CASRTGSGNTIYF
TRBV29-1	-	TRBJ1-2	CSVEDQDRGYGYTF
TRBV30	-	TRBJ1-2	CAWSELTNYGYTF
TRBV5-1	-	TRBJ2-1	CASSLSLTDRDGNEQFF
TRBV29-1	-	TRBJ1-1	CSVSSSTGAEAFF
TRBV18	-	TRBJ2-5	CASSPNGLAGDQETQYF
TRBV27	-	TRBJ1-2	CASSLTLSSYGAGGNGYTF
TRBV6-5	once	TRBJ2-7	CASSRQGASYEQYF
TRBV7-2	-	TRBJ1-5	CASSLARVQPQHF
TRBV30	-	TRBJ1-4	CAWSVLGEKLFF
TRBV15	-	TRBJ1-5	CATSRIRDSNQPQHF
TRBV20-1	-	TRBJ1-2	CSASTGGGYTF
TRBV6-2/TRBV6-3	-	TRBJ2-5	CASSWRLAVGQETQYF
TRBV7-8	-	TRBJ2-7	CASSLQGRTGSYEQYF
TRBV11-3	-	TRBJ2-3	CASSLGVRSGGGATDTQYF
TRBV3-1/TRBV3-2	-	TRBJ1-2	CASSQEQGYRGYGYTF
TRBV6-6	-	TRBJ1-1	CASSYPGGGVPEAFF
TRBV7-2	-	TRBJ2-3	CASSFRRGGHTQYF
TRBV10-3	-	TRBJ2-3	CATTPASGGYTDTQYF
TRBV5-4	-	TRBJ1-1	CASSLDSTPEAFF
TRBV6-6	once	TRBJ2-3	CASSYGGRTDTQYF
TRBV4-3	-	TRBJ1-6	CASSQDAEGSNSPLHF
TRBV25-1	-	TRBJ2-2	CASSERLSGRGLTGELFF
TRBV18	-	TRBJ2-4	CASSPGTRGGSQYF